This T cell receptor beta chain was found in a study of T cells after yellow fever vaccination. Trimming cost V 3 bases and J 7 bases; bases outside gene matches: 10. This CDR3 region has 15 residues. Germline CDR1 and CDR2: SGDLS and YYNGEE. TCRdb processed the 5' RACE reads anew with MiXCR; each CDR3 protein has one entry. The sample has about 340,000 distinct CDR3 sequences; 3% to 4.5% are singletons. This clonotype has a count of ten or more. The receptor was isolated from a man younger than 30 who received the YFV17D yellow fever vaccine. Sequenced material: PBMCs, taken 5 days after the yellow fever booster vaccination. The chain uses TRBV9 and TRBJ1-1; the match to TRBD1 covers 9 bases. DNA of the CDR3: TGTGCCAGCAGCGCTTGGGACAGGGAAAATAGTGAAGCTTTCTTT. Translation gives CASSAWDRENSEAFF.